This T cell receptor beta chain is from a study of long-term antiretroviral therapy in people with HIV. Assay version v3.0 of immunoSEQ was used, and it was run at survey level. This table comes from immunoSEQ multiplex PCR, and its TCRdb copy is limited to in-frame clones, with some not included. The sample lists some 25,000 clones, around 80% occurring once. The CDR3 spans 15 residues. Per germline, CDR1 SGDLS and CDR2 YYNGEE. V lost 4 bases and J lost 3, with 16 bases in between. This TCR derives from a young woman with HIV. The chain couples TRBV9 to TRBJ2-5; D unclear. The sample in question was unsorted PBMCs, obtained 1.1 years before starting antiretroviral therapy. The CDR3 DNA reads TGTGCCAGCAGCCCAAAGGAGACGGATAAAGAGACCCAGTACTTC. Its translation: CASSPKETDKETQYF.